The source of this T cell receptor (beta chain) is a study of regulatory T cells in long-lasting Graves disease. Across the whole study: New Graves' disease cases had less than 3 months of antithyroid drugs. Overall study results and limits: TRBV28, TRBJ1-2 and TRBJ2-5 were favored in persistent disease.

Both iRepertoire HTBI primers and Arm-PCR of CDR3 regions were used to build the TCR beta libraries. One entry per CDR3 protein, called by TCRdb with MiXCR from the multiplex PCR reads. The table lists approximately 350,000 distinct CDR3 sequences, roughly 17% of them singletons, with around 21% in the top ten. In the case of this clonotype: Its target is unknown. A clone one base away is much larger, so this may be a read error.

Stated time point: newly diagnosed GD, antithyroid drugs for less than 3 months. RNA isolated from PBMCs was used to make the TCR library. Trimming removed 6 bases from V and 9 bases from J, with 11 bases in between. The CDR3 sequence is 11 residues long. Germline V gene sequence: CDR1 MDHEN, CDR2 SYDVKM. In addition, the sample was reused for a study of T cells in Graves' hyperthyroidism and ophthalmopathy.

This TCR derives from a woman between 18 and 30 years old with Graves disease. The chain joins TRBV28 to TRBJ2-5; D unresolved. Sequencing was performed on peripheral blood mononuclear cells (PBMCs), taken at new diagnosis, from a patient treated with antithyroid drugs. The CDR3 nucleotides are TGTGCCAGCAGCTCAGATGGGGCCCAGTACTTC. Its protein product is CASSSDGAQYF.